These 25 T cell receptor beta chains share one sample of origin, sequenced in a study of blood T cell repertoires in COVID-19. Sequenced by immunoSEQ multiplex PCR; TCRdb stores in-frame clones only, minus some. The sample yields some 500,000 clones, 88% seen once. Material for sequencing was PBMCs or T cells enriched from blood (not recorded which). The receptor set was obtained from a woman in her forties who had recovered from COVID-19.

The DNA for the CDR3 is TGTGCCTGGAGTCGAGGACTAGCGGGGTTGGAATCCTACGAGCAGTACTTC. This codes for CAWSRGLAGLESYEQYF. The rearrangement joins TRBV30 to TRBJ2-7; 12 positions match TRBD2. The CDR3 covers 17 residues. V trimming: 2 bases; J trimming: 1 base; junction bases outside the gene matches: 9. Germline assignment: CDR1 GTSNPN and CDR2 SVGIG (reference sequence).

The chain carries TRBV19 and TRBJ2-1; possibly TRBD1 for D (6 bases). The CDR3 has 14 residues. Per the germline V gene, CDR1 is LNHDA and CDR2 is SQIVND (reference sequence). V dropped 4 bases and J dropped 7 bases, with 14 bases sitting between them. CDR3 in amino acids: CASSTRTRGNEQFF. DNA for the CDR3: TGTGCCAGTAGTACCCGGACAAGGGGGAATGAGCAGTTCTTC.

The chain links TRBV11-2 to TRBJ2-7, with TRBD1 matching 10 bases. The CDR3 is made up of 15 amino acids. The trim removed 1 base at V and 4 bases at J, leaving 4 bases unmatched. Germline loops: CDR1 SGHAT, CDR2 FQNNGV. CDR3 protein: CASSLGDRGGYEQYF. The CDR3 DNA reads TGTGCCAGCAGCTTAGGGGACAGGGGTGGGTACGAGCAGTACTTC.

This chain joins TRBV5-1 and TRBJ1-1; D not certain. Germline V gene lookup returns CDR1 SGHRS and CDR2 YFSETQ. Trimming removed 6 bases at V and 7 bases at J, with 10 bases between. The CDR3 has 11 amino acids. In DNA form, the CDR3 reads TGCGCCAGCATCGAACAAAATGAAGCTTTCTTT. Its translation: CASIEQNEAFF. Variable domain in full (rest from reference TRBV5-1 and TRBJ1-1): KAGVTQTPRYLIKTRGQQVTLSCSPISGHRSVSWYQQTPGQGLQFLFEYFSETQRNKGNFPGRFSGRQFSNSRSEMNVSTLELGDSALYLCASIEQNEAFFGQGTRLTVV.

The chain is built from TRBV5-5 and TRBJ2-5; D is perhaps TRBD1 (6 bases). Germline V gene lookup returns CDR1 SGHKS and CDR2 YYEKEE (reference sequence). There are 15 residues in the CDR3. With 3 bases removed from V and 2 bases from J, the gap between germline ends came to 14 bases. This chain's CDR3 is CASSSGPQGQETQYF. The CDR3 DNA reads TGTGCCAGCAGCTCGGGCCCTCAGGGGCAAGAGACCCAGTACTTC. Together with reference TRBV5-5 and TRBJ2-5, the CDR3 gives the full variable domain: DAGVTQSPTHLIKTRGQQVTLRCSPISGHKSVSWYQQVLGQGPQFIFQYYEKEERGRGNFPDRFSARQFPNYSSELNVNALLLGDSALYLCASSSGPQGQETQYFGPGTRLLVL.

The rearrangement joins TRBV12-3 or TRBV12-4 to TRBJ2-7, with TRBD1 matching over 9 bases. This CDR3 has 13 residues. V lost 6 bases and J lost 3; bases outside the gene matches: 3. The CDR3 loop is CASSQTGGYEQYF. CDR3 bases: TGTGCCAGCAGCCAGACAGGGGGCTACGAGCAGTACTTC.

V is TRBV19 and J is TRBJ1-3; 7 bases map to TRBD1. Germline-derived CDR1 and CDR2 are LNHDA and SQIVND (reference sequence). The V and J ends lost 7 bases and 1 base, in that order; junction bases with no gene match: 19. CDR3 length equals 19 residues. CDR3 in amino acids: CASTLRKVTGDQSGNTIYF. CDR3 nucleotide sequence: TGTGCCAGTACCCTTCGGAAAGTAACAGGGGATCAATCTGGAAACACCATATATTTT.

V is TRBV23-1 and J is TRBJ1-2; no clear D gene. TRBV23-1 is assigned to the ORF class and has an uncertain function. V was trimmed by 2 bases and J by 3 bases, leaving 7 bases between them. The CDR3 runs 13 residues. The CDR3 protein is CASSQEVDYGYTF. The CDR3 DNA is TGCGCCAGCAGTCAAGAGGTGGACTATGGCTACACCTTC.

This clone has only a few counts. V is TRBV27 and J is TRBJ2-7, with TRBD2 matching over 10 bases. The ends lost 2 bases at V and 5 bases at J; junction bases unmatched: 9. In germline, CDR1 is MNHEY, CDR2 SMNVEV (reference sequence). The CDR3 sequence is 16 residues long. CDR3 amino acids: CASSLQRSGRRNEQYF. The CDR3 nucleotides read TGTGCCAGCAGTTTACAGCGTAGCGGGAGGAGGAACGAGCAGTACTTC.

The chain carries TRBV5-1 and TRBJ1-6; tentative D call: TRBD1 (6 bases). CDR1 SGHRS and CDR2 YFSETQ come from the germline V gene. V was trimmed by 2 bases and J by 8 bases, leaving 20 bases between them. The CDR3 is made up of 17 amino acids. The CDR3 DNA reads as TGCGCCAGCAGCTTTGACCCCCGGCAGGGGATCGATTCACCCCTCCACTTT. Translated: CASSFDPRQGIDSPLHF. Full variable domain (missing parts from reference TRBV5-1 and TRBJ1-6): KAGVTQTPRYLIKTRGQQVTLSCSPISGHRSVSWYQQTPGQGLQFLFEYFSETQRNKGNFPGRFSGRQFSNSRSEMNVSTLELGDSALYLCASSFDPRQGIDSPLHFGNGTRLTVT.

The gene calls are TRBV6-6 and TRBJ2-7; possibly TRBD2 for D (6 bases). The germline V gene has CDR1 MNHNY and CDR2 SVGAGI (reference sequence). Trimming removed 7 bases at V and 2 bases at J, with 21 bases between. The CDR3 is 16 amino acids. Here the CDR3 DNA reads TGTGCCAGCACCGAGGCGGGAAGGGGACTTACCTACGAGCAGTACTTC. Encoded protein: CASTEAGRGLTYEQYF.

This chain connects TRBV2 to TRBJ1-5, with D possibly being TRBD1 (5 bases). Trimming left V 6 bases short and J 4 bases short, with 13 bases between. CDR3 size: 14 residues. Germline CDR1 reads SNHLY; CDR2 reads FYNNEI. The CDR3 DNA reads TGTGCCAGCAGCCTGGGGCTCGGAAATCAGCCCCAGCATTTT. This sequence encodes CASSLGLGNQPQHF.

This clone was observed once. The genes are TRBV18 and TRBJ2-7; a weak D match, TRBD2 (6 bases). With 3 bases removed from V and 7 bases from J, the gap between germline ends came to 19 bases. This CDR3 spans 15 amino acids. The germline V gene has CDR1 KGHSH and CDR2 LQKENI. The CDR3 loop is CASSPGLLLRAEQYF. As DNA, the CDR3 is TGTGCCAGCTCACCGGGACTCCTTCTACGGGCGGAGCAGTACTTC.

The CDR3, as DNA: TGTGCCAGCAGCCAAGATAGGAGGATTGAGACCCAGTACTTC. Translating it yields CASSQDRRIETQYF. The J gene is TRBJ2-5, the V gene TRBV3-1 (or the pseudogene TRBV3-2), with D tentatively TRBD2 (5 bases). This CDR3 spans 14 amino acids. The germline V and J ends were trimmed by 0 bases and 5 bases, with 10 bases remaining between them. Germline CDR1 LGHDT, CDR2 YNNKEL (reference sequence).

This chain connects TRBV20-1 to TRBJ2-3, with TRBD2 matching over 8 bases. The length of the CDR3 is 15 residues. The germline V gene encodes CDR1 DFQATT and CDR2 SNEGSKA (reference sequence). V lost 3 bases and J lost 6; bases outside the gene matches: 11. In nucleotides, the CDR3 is TGCAGTGCTAGTAGCGGGACAAGGATGCTGGATACGCAGTATTTT. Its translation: CSASSGTRMLDTQYF.

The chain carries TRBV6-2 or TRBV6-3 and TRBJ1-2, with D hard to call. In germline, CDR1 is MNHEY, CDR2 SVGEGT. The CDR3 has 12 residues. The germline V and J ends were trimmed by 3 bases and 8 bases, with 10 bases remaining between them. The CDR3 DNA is TGTGCCAGCAGTTATGGAGGCAGCGGCTACACCTTC. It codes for CASSYGGSGYTF.

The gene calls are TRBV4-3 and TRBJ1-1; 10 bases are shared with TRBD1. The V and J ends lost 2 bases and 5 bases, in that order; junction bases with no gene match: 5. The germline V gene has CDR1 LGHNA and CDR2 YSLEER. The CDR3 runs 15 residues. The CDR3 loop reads CASSQRQGARTEAFF. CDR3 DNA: TGCGCCAGCAGCCAACGACAGGGGGCGAGGACTGAAGCTTTCTTT.

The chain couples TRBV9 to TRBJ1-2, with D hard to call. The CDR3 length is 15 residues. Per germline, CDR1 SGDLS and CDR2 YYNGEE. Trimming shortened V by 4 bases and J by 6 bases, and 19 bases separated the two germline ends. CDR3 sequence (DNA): TGTGCCAGCAGCCCCCCCTCCGGGGTATTAGATGGCTACACCTTC. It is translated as CASSPPSGVLDGYTF.

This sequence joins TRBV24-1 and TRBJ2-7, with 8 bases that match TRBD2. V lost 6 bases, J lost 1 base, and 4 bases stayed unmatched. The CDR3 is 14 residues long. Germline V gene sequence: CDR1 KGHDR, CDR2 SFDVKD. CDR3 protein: CATSNGRDSYEQYF. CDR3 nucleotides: TGTGCCACCAGTAACGGGAGGGATTCCTACGAGCAGTACTTC.

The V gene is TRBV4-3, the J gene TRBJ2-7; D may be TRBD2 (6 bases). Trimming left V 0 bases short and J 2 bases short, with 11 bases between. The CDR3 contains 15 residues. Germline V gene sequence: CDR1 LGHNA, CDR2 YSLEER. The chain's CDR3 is CASSQERRDPYEQYF. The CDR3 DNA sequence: TGCGCCAGCAGCCAAGAACGGCGGGACCCCTACGAGCAGTACTTC.

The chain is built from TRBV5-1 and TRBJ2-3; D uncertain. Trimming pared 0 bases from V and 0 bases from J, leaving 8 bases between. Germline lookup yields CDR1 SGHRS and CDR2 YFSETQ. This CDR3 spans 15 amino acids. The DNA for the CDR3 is TGCGCCAGCAGCTTGGGCGGCGCAAGCACAGATACGCAGTATTTT. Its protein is CASSLGGASTDTQYF.

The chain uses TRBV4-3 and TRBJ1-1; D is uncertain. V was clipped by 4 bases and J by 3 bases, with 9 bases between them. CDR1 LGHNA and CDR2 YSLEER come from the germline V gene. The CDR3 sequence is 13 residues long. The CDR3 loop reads CASSLTSDTEAFF. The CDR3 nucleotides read TGCGCCAGCAGCCTCACTTCCGACACTGAAGCTTTCTTT.

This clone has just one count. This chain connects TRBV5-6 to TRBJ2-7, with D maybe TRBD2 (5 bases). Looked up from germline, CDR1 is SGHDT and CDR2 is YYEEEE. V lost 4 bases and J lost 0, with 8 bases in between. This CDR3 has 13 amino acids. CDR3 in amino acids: CASSRGSSYEQYF. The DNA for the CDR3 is TGTGCCAGCAGCCGGGGTAGCTCCTACGAGCAGTACTTC. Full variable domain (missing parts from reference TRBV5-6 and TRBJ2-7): DAGVTQSPTHLIKTRGQQVTLRCSPKSGHDTVSWYQQALGQGPQFIFQYYEEEERQRGNFPDRFSGHQFPNYSSELNVNALLLGDSALYLCASSRGSSYEQYFGPGTRLTVT.

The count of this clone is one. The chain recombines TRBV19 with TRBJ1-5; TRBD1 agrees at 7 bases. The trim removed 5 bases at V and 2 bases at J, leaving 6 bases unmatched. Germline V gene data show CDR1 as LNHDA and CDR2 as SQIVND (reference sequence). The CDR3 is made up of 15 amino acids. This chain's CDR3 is CASSRGRGGNQPQHF. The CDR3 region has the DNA TGTGCCAGTAGTCGGGGCAGGGGGGGCAATCAGCCCCAGCATTTT.

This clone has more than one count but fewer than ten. CDR3 DNA sequence: TGTGCCAGCAGCTTAGGTAGTTCTCTTGAAAAACTGTTTTTT. The encoded protein is CASSLGSSLEKLFF. The chain combines TRBV7-9 with TRBJ1-4; no clear D. CDR1 and CDR2 (germline): SEHNR, FQNEAQ (reference sequence). V was shortened by 1 base and J by 7 bases, with 10 bases between the two germline ends. CDR3 length equals 14 residues.